Sequencing of this TCR beta chain was carried out in a study of patients and donors after allogeneic stem cell transplantation. Per germline, CDR1 MNHEY and CDR2 SMNVEV (reference sequence). This CDR3 has 14 amino acids. After removal of 3 bases from V and 8 bases from J, the junction contained 9 bases not matched to a gene. This clonotype was detected a few times. TCRdb independently ran MiXCR on the RT-PCR reads; one entry per CDR3 protein. The table includes 200,000 to 250,000 distinct CDR3 sequences, about 38% detected once. The sequence came from a human donor who was either an allogeneic HSCT recipient or a stem cell or donor lymphocyte infusion donor (not recorded which). It is not recorded whose cells these are; they may come from a transplant donor. The specimen sequenced was blood, either unsorted or a sorted T cell fraction (not recorded which). The J gene is TRBJ1-2, the V gene TRBV27; 7 nucleotides line up with TRBD1. CDR3: CASSFRQGGLGYTF. CDR3 DNA: TGTGCCAGCAGTTTTCGACAGGGAGGTTTAGGCTACACCTTC.